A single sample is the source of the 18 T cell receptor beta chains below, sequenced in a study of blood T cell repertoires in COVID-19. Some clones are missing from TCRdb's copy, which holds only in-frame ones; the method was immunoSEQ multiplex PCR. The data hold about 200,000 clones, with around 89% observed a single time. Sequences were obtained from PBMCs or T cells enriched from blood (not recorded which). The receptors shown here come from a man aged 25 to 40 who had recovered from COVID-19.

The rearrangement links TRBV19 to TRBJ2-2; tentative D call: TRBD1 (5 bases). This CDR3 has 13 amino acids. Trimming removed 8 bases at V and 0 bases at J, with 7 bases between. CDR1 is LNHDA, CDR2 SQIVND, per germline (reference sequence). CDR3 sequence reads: CASRQSNTGELFF. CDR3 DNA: TGTGCCAGTCGACAGTCGAACACCGGGGAGCTGTTTTTT.

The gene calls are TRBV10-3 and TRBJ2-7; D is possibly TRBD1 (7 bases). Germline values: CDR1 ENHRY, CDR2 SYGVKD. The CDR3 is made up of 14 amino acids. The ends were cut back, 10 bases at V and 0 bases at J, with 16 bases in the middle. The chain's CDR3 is CATNSQGGSYEQYF. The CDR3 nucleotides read TGTGCCACAAACTCCCAGGGGGGCTCCTACGAGCAGTACTTC.

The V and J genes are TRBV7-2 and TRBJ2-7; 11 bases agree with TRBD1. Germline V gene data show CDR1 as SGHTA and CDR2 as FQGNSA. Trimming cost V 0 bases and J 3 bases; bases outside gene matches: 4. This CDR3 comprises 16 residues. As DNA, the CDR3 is TGTGCCAGCAGCTTAGCTGCCGGGACAGGGGGCTACGAGCAGTACTTC. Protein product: CASSLAAGTGGYEQYF.

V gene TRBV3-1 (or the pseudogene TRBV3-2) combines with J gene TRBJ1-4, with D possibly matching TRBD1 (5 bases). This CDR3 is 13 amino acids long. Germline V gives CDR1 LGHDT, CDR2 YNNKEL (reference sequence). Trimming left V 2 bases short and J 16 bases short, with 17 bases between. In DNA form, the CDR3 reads TGTGCCAGCAGCCAACCGGGGGGGGACCCCAGGTTTTTT. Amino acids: CASSQPGGDPRFF.

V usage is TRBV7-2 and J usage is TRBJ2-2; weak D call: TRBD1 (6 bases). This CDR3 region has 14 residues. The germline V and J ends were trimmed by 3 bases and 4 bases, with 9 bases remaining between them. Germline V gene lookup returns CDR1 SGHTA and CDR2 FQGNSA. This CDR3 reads CASSFTGFTGELFF. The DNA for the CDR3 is TGTGCCAGCAGCTTTACAGGGTTCACCGGGGAGCTGTTTTTT.

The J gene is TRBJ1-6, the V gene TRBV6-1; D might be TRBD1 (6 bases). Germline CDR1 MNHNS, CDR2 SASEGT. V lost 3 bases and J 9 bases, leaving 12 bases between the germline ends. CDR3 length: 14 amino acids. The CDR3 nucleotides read TGTGCCAGCAGTGACACAGGGCTTCGTTCACCCCTCCACTTT. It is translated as CASSDTGLRSPLHF.

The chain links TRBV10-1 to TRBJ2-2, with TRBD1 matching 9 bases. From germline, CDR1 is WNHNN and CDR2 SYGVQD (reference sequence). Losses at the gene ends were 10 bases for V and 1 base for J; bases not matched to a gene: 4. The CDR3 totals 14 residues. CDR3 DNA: TGCGCCACAGAGGACAGGGGGAACACCGGGGAGCTGTTTTTT. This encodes CATEDRGNTGELFF.

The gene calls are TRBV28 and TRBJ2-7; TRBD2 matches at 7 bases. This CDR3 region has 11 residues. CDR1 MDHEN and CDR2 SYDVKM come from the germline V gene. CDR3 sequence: CASGRIDEQYF. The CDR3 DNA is TGTGCGTCCGGGAGGATCGACGAGCAGTACTTC.

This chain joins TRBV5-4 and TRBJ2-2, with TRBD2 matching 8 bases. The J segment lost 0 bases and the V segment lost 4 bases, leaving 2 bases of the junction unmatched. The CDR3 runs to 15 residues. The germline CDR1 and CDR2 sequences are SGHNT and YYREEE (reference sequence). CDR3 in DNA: TGTGCCAGCAGCACACTAGCGGCGAACACCGGGGAGCTGTTTTTT. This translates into CASSTLAANTGELFF. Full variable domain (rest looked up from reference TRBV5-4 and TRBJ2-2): ETGVTQSPTHLIKTRGQQVTLRCSSQSGHNTVSWYQQALGQGPQFIFQYYREEENGRGNFPPRFSGLQFPNYSSELNVNALELDDSALYLCASSTLAANTGELFFGEGSRLTVL.

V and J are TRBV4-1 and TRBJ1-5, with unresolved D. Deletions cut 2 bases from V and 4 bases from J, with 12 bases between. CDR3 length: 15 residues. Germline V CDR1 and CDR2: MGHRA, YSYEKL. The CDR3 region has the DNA TGCGCCAGCAGCCAAACTAATTCCCTGAATCAGCCCCAGCATTTT. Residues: CASSQTNSLNQPQHF.

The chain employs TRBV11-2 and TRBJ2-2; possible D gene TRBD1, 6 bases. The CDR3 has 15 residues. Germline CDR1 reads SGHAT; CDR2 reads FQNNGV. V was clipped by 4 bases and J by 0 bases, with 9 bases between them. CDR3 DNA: TGTGCCAGCAGCTCCAGGGGTTCGAACACCGGGGAGCTGTTTTTT. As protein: CASSSRGSNTGELFF.

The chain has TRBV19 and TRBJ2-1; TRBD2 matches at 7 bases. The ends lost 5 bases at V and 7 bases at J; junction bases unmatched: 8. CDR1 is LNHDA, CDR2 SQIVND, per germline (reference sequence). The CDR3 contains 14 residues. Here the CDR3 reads CASSWRELWNEQFF. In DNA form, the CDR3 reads TGTGCCAGTAGTTGGCGGGAGCTGTGGAATGAGCAGTTCTTC.

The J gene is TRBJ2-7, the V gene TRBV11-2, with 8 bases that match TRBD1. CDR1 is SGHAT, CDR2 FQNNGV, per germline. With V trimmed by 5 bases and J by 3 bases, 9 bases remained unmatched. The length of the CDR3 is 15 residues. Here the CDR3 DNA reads TGTGCCAGCAGCCCTGGACAGGGAGGCGTCTACGAGCAGTACTTC. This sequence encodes CASSPGQGGVYEQYF.

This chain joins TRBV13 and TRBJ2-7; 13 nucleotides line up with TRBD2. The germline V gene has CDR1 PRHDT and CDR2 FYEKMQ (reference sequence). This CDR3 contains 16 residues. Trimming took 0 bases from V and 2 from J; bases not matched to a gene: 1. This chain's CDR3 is CASSLGGLAGAYEQYF. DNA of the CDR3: TGTGCCAGCAGCTTAGGAGGACTAGCGGGAGCCTACGAGCAGTACTTC.

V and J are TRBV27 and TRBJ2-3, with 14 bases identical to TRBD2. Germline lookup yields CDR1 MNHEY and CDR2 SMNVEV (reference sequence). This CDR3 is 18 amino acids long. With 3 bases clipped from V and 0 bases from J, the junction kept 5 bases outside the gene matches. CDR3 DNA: TGTGCCAGCAGTTTTCTCGGACTAGCGGGGGGCAGCACAGATACGCAGTATTTT. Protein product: CASSFLGLAGGSTDTQYF.

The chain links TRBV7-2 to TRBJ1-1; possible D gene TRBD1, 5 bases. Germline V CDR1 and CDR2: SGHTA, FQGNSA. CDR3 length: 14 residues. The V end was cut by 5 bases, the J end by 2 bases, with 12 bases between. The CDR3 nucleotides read TGTGCCAGCAGCACGATGACAGTCAACACTGAAGCTTTCTTT. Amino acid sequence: CASSTMTVNTEAFF.

This chain's CDR3 is CASSGTGRWGTDTQYF. Written as DNA, the CDR3 is TGTGCCAGCAGCGGGACAGGGAGGTGGGGCACAGATACGCAGTATTTT. The chain is built from TRBV5-6 and TRBJ2-3, with TRBD1 matching 9 bases. Germline assignment: CDR1 SGHDT and CDR2 YYEEEE. Unmatched junction bases numbered 7, after V lost 4 bases and J lost 1 base. The CDR3 is made up of 16 amino acids. The full variable domain, completed using reference TRBV5-6 and TRBJ2-3, is DAGVTQSPTHLIKTRGQQVTLRCSPKSGHDTVSWYQQALGQGPQFIFQYYEEEERQRGNFPDRFSGHQFPNYSSELNVNALLLGDSALYLCASSGTGRWGTDTQYFGPGTRLTVL.

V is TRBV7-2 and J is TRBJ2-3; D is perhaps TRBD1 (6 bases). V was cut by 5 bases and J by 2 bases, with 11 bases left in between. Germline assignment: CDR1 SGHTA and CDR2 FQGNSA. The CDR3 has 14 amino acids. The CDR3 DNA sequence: TGTGCCAGCAGCCTACAGGGAATCACAGATACGCAGTATTTT. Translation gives CASSLQGITDTQYF.